These 8 T cell receptor beta chains came from one sample sequenced in a study of cytomegalovirus exposure and HLA in healthy donors. The PCR used 60 Vbeta and 13 Jbeta primers. This table comes from immunoSEQ multiplex PCR, and its TCRdb copy is limited to in-frame clones, with some not included. The table records 110,000 or so clones, 75% to 85% of them present only once. The sample comprised PBMCs. All receptors come from a man younger than 35 in good health and CMV-seronegative.

J is TRBJ1-5 and V is TRBV6-1; a possible D gene is TRBD1 (6 bases). The V gene's germline CDR1 is MNHNS and CDR2 SASEGT. The CDR3 loop spans 17 amino acids. Trimming took off 3 bases at V and 6 bases at J, with 21 bases between the two ends. As DNA, the CDR3 is TGTGCCAGCAGTGACGGATCAGGGGTTGGAACCCGTCAGCCCCAGCATTTT. Translating gives CASSDGSGVGTRQPQHF.

The chain couples TRBV15 to TRBJ2-5; no firm D call. Germline CDR1 is LNHNV and CDR2 is YYDKDF (reference sequence). The CDR3 contains 13 residues. V was pared by 0 bases and J by 3 bases, with 5 bases between. In DNA, the CDR3 is TGTGCCACCAGCAGAGAATCGGAAGAGACCCAGTACTTC. Translated: CATSRESEETQYF.

CDR3 nucleotide sequence: TGTGCCAGCCGCGCAGAGGGCAATCAGCCCCAGCATTTT. Translated: CASRAEGNQPQHF. V gene TRBV7-8 combines with J gene TRBJ1-5; no clear D gene. CDR1 and CDR2 (germline): SGHVS, FQNEAQ. Trimming took 8 bases from V and 2 from J, leaving 10 bases between them. The CDR3 is made up of 13 amino acids. The full variable domain, completed using reference TRBV7-8 and TRBJ1-5, is GAGVSQSPRYKVAKRGQDVALRCDPISGHVSLFWYQQALGQGPEFLTYFQNEAQLDKSGLPSDRFFAERPEGSVSTLKIQRTQQEDSAVYLCASRAEGNQPQHFGDGTRLSIL.

This chain uses TRBV7-9 with TRBJ2-2; maybe TRBD2 (6 bases). V was pared by 10 bases and J by 6 bases, with 21 bases between. Germline CDR1 is SEHNR and CDR2 is FQNEAQ (reference sequence). The CDR3 is made up of 15 amino acids. CDR3 sequence reads: CATPPGLSTAGELFF. CDR3 DNA: TGTGCCACCCCCCCGGGACTCAGTACCGCCGGGGAGCTGTTTTTT.

The chain combines TRBV7-9 with TRBJ2-5; D ambiguous. The V gene's germline CDR1 is SEHNR and CDR2 FQNEAQ (reference sequence). Between the trimmed V and J ends, which lost 1 base and 1 base, there was a span of 13 bases. This CDR3 has 16 residues. CDR3 bases: TGTGCCAGCAGCTTAGGTGGCGGTACACCCCAAGAGACCCAGTACTTC. Its translation is CASSLGGGTPQETQYF.

V and J are TRBV11-3 and TRBJ1-2, with 8 bases aligning to TRBD1. The length of the CDR3 is 14 residues. V was clipped by 5 bases and J by 7 bases; unmatched bases: 9. Germline lookup yields CDR1 SGHNT and CDR2 YENEEA. CDR3 protein: CASSTSGGRLGYTF. The CDR3 DNA follows: TGTGCCAGCAGCACCTCAGGGGGCCGTCTTGGCTACACCTTC.

CDR3: CASSYLTAYEQYF. CDR3 bases: TGTGCCAGCAGTTACCTGACTGCCTACGAGCAGTACTTC. V gene TRBV6-6 combines with J gene TRBJ2-7; D is undetermined. Germline V gives CDR1 MNHNY, CDR2 SVGAGI (reference sequence). CDR3 length: 13 residues. The V and J ends lost 2 bases and 2 bases respectively, with 7 bases between them.

The rearrangement links TRBV7-3 to TRBJ2-3; weak D call: TRBD2 (5 bases). V gave up 5 bases and J gave up 1 base, with 13 bases separating them. This CDR3 spans 15 amino acids. Germline V gives CDR1 SGHTA, CDR2 FQGTGA. The CDR3 region has the DNA TGTGCCAGCAGCCCGGGAATCGGCGGCACAGATACGCAGTATTTT. Protein: CASSPGIGGTDTQYF.